These T cell receptor beta chains were read from a single sample in a study of T cell repertoires in cytomegalovirus infection. Antigens of these TCRs are unknown. Using its own MiXCR run on the reads, TCRdb lists one record per CDR3 protein. Of 680,000 or so distinct CDR3 sequences listed, 33% are singletons. The sample in question was cultured PBMCs, obtained from culture after CMV antigen stimulation. The receptors were sampled from a human donor in good health (CMV status not recorded). Some clones in this sample may be carry-over from other donors' samples. CDR3s include the opening cysteine and the closing phenylalanine or tryptophan. The D gene is left open where the match is weak. Rows may omit the clone size; those that give it use once, few, many or a size class.

abundance	j_gene	d_gene	v_gene	CDR3nt	CDR3aa
few	TRBJ2-3	NA	TRBV6-1	TGTGCCAGCAGTTGGGGGCTGCGGGGGCTGGGCACAGATACGCAGTATTTT	CASSWGLRGLGTDTQYF
NA	TRBJ2-7	NA	TRBV20-1	TGCAGTGCTAGTGGTTGGAGCTCCTACGAGCAGTACTTC	CSASGWSSYEQYF
NA	TRBJ2-2	NA	TRBV27	TGTGCCAGCAGCCTAGGGGCCTCCCCCGGGGAGCTGTTTTTT	CASSLGASPGELFF
NA	TRBJ2-5	NA	TRBV12-3/TRBV12-4	TGTGCCAGCACTGGGGGTGGGTACCAAGAGACCCAGTACTTC	CASTGGGYQETQYF
NA	TRBJ1-4	NA	TRBV7-2	TGTGCCAGCAGCTTATGGGGGCAGTTTGGGCAACTGTTTTTT	CASSLWGQFGQLFF
NA	TRBJ1-3	NA	TRBV6-6	TGTGCCAGCAGTTACGGATTTAACAGGCCCACTTCTGGAAACACCATATATTTT	CASSYGFNRPTSGNTIYF
few	TRBJ2-7	TRBD2	TRBV2	TGTGCCAGCGGAGCGGGGCTAGGTTACGAGCAGTACTTC	CASGAGLGYEQYF
few	TRBJ2-3	TRBD2	TRBV7-4	TGTGCCAGCAGCCCCCCGGAGGGGCGAACTAGCGGGTTCCCTAGCACAGATACGCAGTATTTT	CASSPPEGRTSGFPSTDTQYF
many	TRBJ2-1	TRBD2	TRBV12-3/TRBV12-4	TGTGCCAGCAGCCTAGCGGGAGGCAGTGAGCAGTTCTTC	CASSLAGGSEQFF
NA	TRBJ2-2	TRBD1	TRBV19	TGTGCCAGCCACCGGGACAGGAGCACCGGGGAGCTGTTTTTT	CASHRDRSTGELFF
NA	TRBJ1-1	NA	TRBV5-1	TGCGCCAGCAGCAAGGGTGGGGTGAACACTGAAGCTTTCTTT	CASSKGGVNTEAFF
few	TRBJ2-7	TRBD2	TRBV6-2/TRBV6-3	TGTGCCAGCAGTTACCAAACGTTTGTCTCGCCAGCGGGAGGCACCTACGAGCAGTACTTC	CASSYQTFVSPAGGTYEQYF
NA	TRBJ2-7	NA	TRBV20-1	TGCAGTGCTAGAGGGGGATACTCCTACGAGCAGTACTTC	CSARGGYSYEQYF
NA	TRBJ1-2	NA	TRBV5-1	TGCGCCAGCAGCTTGGGTCAGGGGAAGGACTATGGCTACACCTTC	CASSLGQGKDYGYTF
NA	TRBJ2-3	NA	TRBV12-3/TRBV12-4	TGTGCCAGCAGACCTACGACAGATACGCAGTATTTT	CASRPTTDTQYF
many	TRBJ2-1	TRBD2	TRBV7-2	TGTGCCAGCATCCTGACTAGCGGGGGGGCGGGTAATGAGCAGTTCTTC	CASILTSGGAGNEQFF
NA	TRBJ1-2	NA	TRBV4-3	TGCGCCAGCAGCCCAACTCCCGATCAAGGGGACTATGGCTACACCTTC	CASSPTPDQGDYGYTF
NA	TRBJ1-5	NA	TRBV4-1	TGTGCCAGCAGCCAAGATGGAGCAGCCAGGCAGCCCCAGCATTTT	CASSQDGAARQPQHF
NA	TRBJ1-3	NA	TRBV18	TGTGCCAGCTCACCATACCCCCCAGGCACTGGAAACACCATATATTTT	CASSPYPPGTGNTIYF
NA	TRBJ1-6	NA	TRBV6-5	TGTGCCAGCAGTTACCAGGGAGGGAATTCACCCCTCCACTTT	CASSYQGGNSPLHF
NA	TRBJ2-3	TRBD2	TRBV7-9	TGTGCCAGCACGGGACTAGCGGGGGCGTCGGGGTATTTT	CASTGLAGASGYF
few	TRBJ2-1	NA	TRBV7-6	TGTGCCAGCAGCTTACTCCGCCAGGAGATGTACAATGAGCAGTTCTTC	CASSLLRQEMYNEQFF
NA	TRBJ1-2	NA	TRBV12-3/TRBV12-4	TGTGCCAGCAGTTTAGCTCCGGGTGGGGGGGAAAGGGGCTATGGCTACACCTTC	CASSLAPGGGERGYGYTF
NA	TRBJ2-4	TRBD2	TRBV7-9	TGTGCCAGCAGCTTAGCCGGGATGGGGGGGAACATTCAGTACTTC	CASSLAGMGGNIQYF
NA	TRBJ1-1	TRBD1	TRBV19	TGTGCCAGTAGTAGGAGACAGGGAGAAACTGAAGCTTTCTTT	CASSRRQGETEAFF
NA	TRBJ2-1	TRBD2	TRBV10-3	TGTGCCATCAGTGCTAGCGGGAGGACTATATACAATGAGCAGTTCTTC	CAISASGRTIYNEQFF
NA	TRBJ2-2	TRBD2	TRBV20-1	TGCAGTGCTAGAGATTCTTCGGCTAGCGGTACCGGGGAGCGGTTTTTT	CSARDSSASGTGERFF
many	TRBJ1-3	NA	TRBV7-2	TGTGCCAGCAGCTTCAAACCCCAGGGATCGGGAAACACCATATATTTT	CASSFKPQGSGNTIYF
few	TRBJ1-5	NA	TRBV7-2	TGTGCCAGCAGCTTAGATCCGGGAGCTAGCAATCAGCCCCAGCATTTT	CASSLDPGASNQPQHF
NA	TRBJ1-4	NA	TRBV19	TGTGCCAGTAGTAAGATCCCCGTATCCCGAGGAAAACTGTTTTTT	CASSKIPVSRGKLFF
many	TRBJ2-3	NA	TRBV6-1	TGTGCCAGCAGTGCCCGGAGGGGAAAAGATACGCAGTATTTT	CASSARRGKDTQYF
few	TRBJ2-1	NA	TRBV7-9	TGTGCCAGCAGCCCGATCGAGGGTGAGCAGTTCTTC	CASSPIEGEQFF
few	TRBJ2-1	TRBD2	TRBV15	TGTGCCACCAGTAGCGCGGGAGGGCCTTTAGGCAATGAGCAGTTCTTC	CATSSAGGPLGNEQFF
NA	TRBJ2-3	TRBD2	TRBV12-3/TRBV12-4	TGTGCCAGCAGTTCCACCGCGGGACTAGCGGGGGGAGATACGCAGTATTTT	CASSSTAGLAGGDTQYF
NA	TRBJ2-1	TRBD2	TRBV24-1	TGTGCCACCAGTGATTCGGGACTAGCCCCAGGTGAGCAGTTCTTC	CATSDSGLAPGEQFF
NA	TRBJ2-5	NA	TRBV28	TGTGCCAGCAGTTTACAGCCTCAAGAGACCCAGTACTTC	CASSLQPQETQYF
few	TRBJ2-1	TRBD2	TRBV5-1	TGCGCCAGCAGCTTGGTTGGTAGCGGGAGGTCGGATGAGCAGTTCTTC	CASSLVGSGRSDEQFF
once	TRBJ2-1	TRBD1	TRBV7-6	TGTGCCAGCAGCTCCCCGGGACAGGGGGACAAGGAGCAGTTCTTC	CASSSPGQGDKEQFF
few	TRBJ2-5	NA	TRBV6-5	TGTGCCAGCACCCGGGGACTCCAGTTGTACTTC	CASTRGLQLYF
NA	TRBJ1-5	NA	TRBV4-1	TGCGCCAGCAGCCACACAACTGATGGCAATCAGCCCCAGCATTTT	CASSHTTDGNQPQHF
few	TRBJ1-2	NA	TRBV12-3/TRBV12-4	TGTGCCAGCAGTTTAGTGGCCGGGATATATGGCTACACCTTC	CASSLVAGIYGYTF
few	TRBJ2-3	TRBD2	TRBV7-2	TGTGCCAGCAGCTTAGGGACTAGTAAGGCCACAGATACGCAGTATTTT	CASSLGTSKATDTQYF